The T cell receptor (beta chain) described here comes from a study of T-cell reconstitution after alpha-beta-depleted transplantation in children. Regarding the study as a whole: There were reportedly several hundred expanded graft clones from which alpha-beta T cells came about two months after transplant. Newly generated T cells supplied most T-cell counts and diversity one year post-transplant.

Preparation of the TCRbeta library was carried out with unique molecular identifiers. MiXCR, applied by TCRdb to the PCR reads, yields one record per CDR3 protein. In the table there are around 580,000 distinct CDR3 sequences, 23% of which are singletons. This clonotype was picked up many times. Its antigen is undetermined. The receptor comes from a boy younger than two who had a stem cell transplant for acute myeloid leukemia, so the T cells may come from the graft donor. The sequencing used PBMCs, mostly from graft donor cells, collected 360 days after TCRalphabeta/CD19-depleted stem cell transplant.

The DNA for the CDR3 is TGTGCCAGCAGCAGGAGGCAGGGGGCTACGCAAATAATCGCGAACACCGGGGAGCTGTTTTTT. Protein: CASSRRQGATQIIANTGELFF. V is TRBV11-1 and J is TRBJ2-2, with 8 bases that match TRBD1. The CDR3 runs to 21 residues. V was pared by 5 bases and J by 0 bases, with 20 bases of the junction left unmatched. The germline V gene encodes CDR1 SGHAT and CDR2 FQDESV (reference sequence).